These 32 T cell receptor beta chains came from one sample sequenced in a study of T cells after yellow fever vaccination. TCRdb recomputed calls from the 5' RACE reads with MiXCR, one row per CDR3 protein. The table has about 320,000 distinct CDR3 sequences, 3.5% to 4.5% seen once. The source was PBMCs, collected 15 days after the yellow fever booster vaccination. These receptors were collected from a man younger than 35 who received the YFV17D yellow fever vaccine.

The rearrangement uses TRBV5-1 and TRBJ1-1; 7 bases line up with TRBD1. CDR1 and CDR2 from the germline V gene are SGHRS and YFSETQ. The CDR3 sequence is 15 residues long. The J segment lost 6 bases and the V segment lost 3 bases, leaving 11 bases of the junction unmatched. CDR3 loop: CASSSGVRGDSEAFF. The DNA of the CDR3 is TGCGCCAGCAGCTCGGGAGTCAGGGGGGACTCTGAAGCTTTCTTT.

This clonotype showed up many times. The chain employs TRBV4-2 and TRBJ2-5; D is undetermined. CDR1 is LGHNA and CDR2 is YNFKEQ in the germline V gene. The CDR3 consists of 14 residues. Trimming removed 0 bases from V and 3 bases from J, with 8 bases in between. Written as DNA, the CDR3 is TGTGCCAGCAGCCAAGATTTGACGGAAGAGACCCAGTACTTC. Translation gives CASSQDLTEETQYF.

This clonotype was seen a handful of times. The chain uses TRBV24-1 and TRBJ2-3; no definite D call. Trimming shortened V by 5 bases and J by 4 bases, and 9 bases separated the two germline ends. The CDR3 has 13 amino acids. Germline V gene sequence: CDR1 KGHDR, CDR2 SFDVKD. The DNA of the CDR3 is TGTGCCACCAGTGGGTCCGGCGCAGATACGCAGTATTTT. It yields the protein CATSGSGADTQYF.

Many counts were recorded for this clonotype. The chain joins TRBV6-5 to TRBJ1-2, with TRBD1 identical over 7 bases. The length of the CDR3 is 12 residues. The J segment lost 8 bases and the V segment lost 5 bases, leaving 5 bases of the junction unmatched. Germline V gene sequence: CDR1 MNHEY, CDR2 SVGAGI. The CDR3: CASSRGGVGYTF. CDR3 sequence (DNA): TGTGCCAGCAGTAGAGGGGGCGTGGGCTACACCTTC.

The gene calls are TRBV7-2 and TRBJ2-1, with TRBD1 identical over 10 bases. Germline V CDR1 and CDR2: SGHTA, FQGNSA. The CDR3 loop spans 15 amino acids. Trimming took 5 bases from V and 6 from J; bases not matched to a gene: 7. In nucleotides, the CDR3 is TGTGCCAGCAGCCCAAGGACAGGGGGGTCCAATGAGCAGTTCTTC. Protein sequence: CASSPRTGGSNEQFF. The full variable domain, its missing parts supplied by reference TRBV7-2 and TRBJ2-1, is GAGVSQSPSNKVTEKGKDVELRCDPISGHTALYWYRQSLGQGLEFLIYFQGNSAPDKSGLPSDRFSAERTGGSVSTLTIQRTQQEDSAVYLCASSPRTGGSNEQFFGPGTRLTVL.

This clonotype was picked up many times. The rearrangement uses TRBV11-3 and TRBJ1-5; D is undetermined. Germline loops: CDR1 SGHNT, CDR2 YENEEA. Trimming took 7 bases from V and 7 from J, leaving 35 bases between them. The CDR3 has 20 residues. The CDR3 DNA reads TGTGCCAGCACCTCCGGAGAATGGGTTTCATCCAAACCCGAGCTCCAGCCCCAGCATTTT. Residues: CASTSGEWVSSKPELQPQHF.

Many counts were recorded for this clonotype. J is TRBJ1-1 and V is TRBV28; D unresolved. The CDR3 covers 13 residues. The germline CDR1 and CDR2 sequences are MDHEN and SYDVKM. The V end lost 4 bases, the J end lost 5 bases, and 11 bases lay between the germline ends. CDR3 DNA: TGTGCCAGCAGTTCTCCCCTAGATACTGAAGCTTTCTTT. Translating it yields CASSSPLDTEAFF.

In its sample, this clonotype was seen a few times. The CDR3: CASSRPGQGLYEQYF. For the CDR3, the DNA is TGTGCCAGCAGTAGGCCGGGACAGGGACTCTACGAGCAGTACTTC. The chain uses TRBV6-2 or TRBV6-3 and TRBJ2-7; 9 bases map to TRBD1. Germline trimming cut 5 bases from V and 3 bases from J; bases unmatched to any gene: 8. CDR1 and CDR2 from the germline V gene are MNHEY and SVGEGT. There are 15 residues in the CDR3.

This clonotype was detected many times. The genes are TRBV12-3 or TRBV12-4 and TRBJ1-1; TRBD1 matches at 9 bases. Losses at the gene ends were 7 bases for V and 10 bases for J; bases not matched to a gene: 13. The CDR3 runs 14 residues. The CDR3 DNA reads TGTGCCAGCAACCCGTCCGGGACAGGGTTCGTAGCTTTCTTT. This translates into CASNPSGTGFVAFF.

This clonotype appeared many times. This chain uses TRBV5-1 with TRBJ2-3; D remains ambiguous. Trimming cost V 0 bases and J 2 bases, with 7 bases left between them. This CDR3 spans 14 amino acids. Germline CDR1 is SGHRS and CDR2 is YFSETQ. DNA for the CDR3: TGCGCCAGCAGCTTGGAAGATTACACAGATACGCAGTATTTT. Its protein is CASSLEDYTDTQYF. Combining the CDR3 with reference TRBV5-1 and TRBJ2-3 gives the whole variable domain KAGVTQTPRYLIKTRGQQVTLSCSPISGHRSVSWYQQTPGQGLQFLFEYFSETQRNKGNFPGRFSGRQFSNSRSEMNVSTLELGDSALYLCASSLEDYTDTQYFGPGTRLTVL.

This clonotype was counted a few times. The chain is built from TRBV6-5 and TRBJ1-2, with a weak D call TRBD1 (5 bases). The V end was cut by 3 bases, the J end by 6 bases, with 17 bases between. This CDR3 has 15 amino acids. The V gene's germline CDR1 is MNHEY and CDR2 SVGAGI. Here the CDR3 DNA reads TGTGCCAGCAGTTATTCCTCTTGGGGGTTAGATGGCTACACCTTC. Translating gives CASSYSSWGLDGYTF.

This clonotype was picked up many times. The genes are TRBV29-1 and TRBJ2-5; D unresolved. Germline CDR1 is SQVTM and CDR2 is ANQGSEA. The CDR3 contains 10 residues. With 4 bases removed from V and 1 base from J, the gap between germline ends came to 1 base. In DNA, the CDR3 is TGCAGCGTTGGCCAAGAGACCCAGTACTTC. Its translation: CSVGQETQYF.

This chain joins TRBV13 and TRBJ1-6; the D is unclear. CDR1 is PRHDT and CDR2 is FYEKMQ in the germline V gene (reference sequence). The V gene lost 5 bases and the J gene lost 6 bases, with 11 bases spanning the gap. CDR3 length: 14 residues. In nucleotides, the CDR3 is TGTGCCAGCAGCCCCCGTATTGCTAATTCACCCCTCCACTTT. Amino acid sequence: CASSPRIANSPLHF.

In this sample, this clonotype turned up a few times. This chain connects TRBV10-3 to TRBJ1-6; 9 nucleotides align to TRBD1. The CDR3 runs to 13 residues. Germline CDR1 ENHRY, CDR2 SYGVKD. V lost 6 bases, J lost 13 bases, and 7 bases stayed unmatched. The CDR3 sequence: CAIRPGQGAPLHF. Written as DNA, the CDR3 is TGTGCCATCAGGCCGGGACAGGGTGCTCCCCTCCACTTT.

This rearrangement joins TRBV7-2 to TRBJ1-2, with D maybe TRBD1 (5 bases). The germline V gene encodes CDR1 SGHTA and CDR2 FQGNSA. V shed 7 bases and J shed 8 bases, with 23 bases lying between them. CDR3 length equals 15 residues. In nucleotides, the CDR3 is TGTGCCAGCACCATACACCCGGGTGGGGGTCAAGGCTACACCTTC. This sequence encodes CASTIHPGGGQGYTF.

The chain carries TRBV20-1 and TRBJ2-1; 7 nucleotides match TRBD2. The germline gives CDR1 DFQATT, CDR2 SNEGSKA (reference sequence). The CDR3 length is 13 residues. Unmatched junction bases numbered 7, after V lost 3 bases and J lost 8 bases. The chain's CDR3 is CSARFRGDHEQFF. For the CDR3, the DNA is TGCAGTGCTAGGTTCCGGGGGGACCATGAGCAGTTCTTC.

A few counts support this clonotype. The chain couples TRBV7-2 to TRBJ1-2; a possible D gene is TRBD1 (5 bases). The CDR3 is made up of 13 amino acids. With 3 bases removed from V and 7 bases from J, the gap between germline ends came to 12 bases. Germline V lookup: CDR1 SGHTA, CDR2 FQGNSA. This chain's CDR3 is CASSFLAGGGYTF. CDR3 DNA sequence: TGTGCCAGCAGCTTCCTCGCGGGGGGTGGCTACACCTTC.

In its sample, this clonotype was seen a few times. This chain joins TRBV7-2 and TRBJ2-7, with 16 bases identical to TRBD2. CDR1 and CDR2 (germline): SGHTA, FQGNSA. This CDR3 has 16 amino acids. V lost 5 bases, J lost 7 bases, and 8 bases stayed unmatched. The CDR3 loop is CASSPGTSGGAAEQYF. The CDR3 nucleotides read TGTGCCAGCAGCCCCGGGACTAGCGGGGGGGCCGCTGAGCAGTACTTC. The full variable domain, its missing parts supplied by reference TRBV7-2 and TRBJ2-7, is GAGVSQSPSNKVTEKGKDVELRCDPISGHTALYWYRQSLGQGLEFLIYFQGNSAPDKSGLPSDRFSAERTGGSVSTLTIQRTQQEDSAVYLCASSPGTSGGAAEQYFGPGTRLTVT.

This clonotype was recorded many times. The rearrangement links TRBV7-9 to TRBJ1-2, with TRBD1 as a possible D gene (5 bases). The CDR3 runs 16 residues. Germline loops: CDR1 SEHNR, CDR2 FQNEAQ (reference sequence). The V end was cut by 2 bases, the J end by 8 bases, with 21 bases between. The CDR3 sequence is CASSLNRDRRPMGYTF. DNA for the CDR3: TGTGCCAGCAGCTTAAACCGGGACCGCCGACCCATGGGCTACACCTTC.

This clonotype was found many times. This chain links TRBV18 with TRBJ1-6, with D tentatively TRBD1 (5 bases). CDR3 length: 13 amino acids. The V and J ends lost 2 bases and 8 bases respectively, with 7 bases between them. The germline gives CDR1 KGHSH, CDR2 LQKENI. The CDR3 DNA follows: TGTGCCAGCTCACCAGGGGGGGATTCACCCCTCCACTTT. Translated, it gives CASSPGGDSPLHF. The complete variable domain, with remaining parts taken from reference TRBV18 and TRBJ1-6, reads NAGVMQNPRHLVRRRGQEARLRCSPMKGHSHVYWYRQLPEEGLKFMVYLQKENIIDESGMPKERFSAEFPKEGPSILRIQQVVRGDSAAYFCASSPGGDSPLHFGNGTRLTVT.

The CDR3 loop reads CARAESVGTEAFF. For the CDR3, the DNA is TGCGCCAGAGCAGAGTCCGTGGGCACTGAAGCTTTCTTT. The chain joins TRBV23-1 to TRBJ1-1, with D hard to call. TRBV23-1 falls under the ORF class, with uncertain function. Trimming left V 9 bases short and J 4 bases short, with 15 bases between. This CDR3 spans 13 amino acids.

This clonotype was picked up a small number of times. V gene TRBV4-1 combines with J gene TRBJ1-6; 8 bases are a match to TRBD1. The J segment lost 8 bases and the V segment lost 4 bases, leaving 7 bases of the junction unmatched. CDR1 is MGHRA, CDR2 YSYEKL, per germline. The length of the CDR3 is 15 residues. The CDR3 reads CASSPFSGGYSPLHF. The CDR3 DNA is TGCGCCAGCAGCCCCTTCTCAGGGGGCTATTCACCCCTCCACTTT.

This clonotype was observed a handful of times. The J gene is TRBJ2-7, the V gene TRBV18; tentatively, D is TRBD2 (7 bases). Looked up from germline, CDR1 is KGHSH and CDR2 is LQKENI. The CDR3 totals 14 residues. The ends were cut back, 6 bases at V and 3 bases at J, with 15 bases in the middle. This CDR3 reads CASSPGGRLYEQYF. The CDR3 DNA is TGTGCCAGCTCGCCGGGGGGCAGACTCTACGAGCAGTACTTC. Looking up the rest from reference TRBV18 and TRBJ2-7 gives the full variable domain: NAGVMQNPRHLVRRRGQEARLRCSPMKGHSHVYWYRQLPEEGLKFMVYLQKENIIDESGMPKERFSAEFPKEGPSILRIQQVVRGDSAAYFCASSPGGRLYEQYFGPGTRLTVT.

The chain couples TRBV2 to TRBJ2-7; TRBD1 agrees at 8 bases. CDR1 and CDR2 from the germline V gene are SNHLY and FYNNEI. The CDR3 spans 15 residues. The J segment lost 2 bases and the V segment lost 4 bases, leaving 7 bases of the junction unmatched. In DNA form, the CDR3 reads TGTGCCAGCAGTGGCGGACAGGGCCCTGCCTACGAGCAGTACGTC. Its protein product is CASSGGQGPAYEQYV.

The table lists this clonotype with a few counts. The genes are TRBV12-3 or TRBV12-4 and TRBJ1-1; D uncertain. The germline V and J ends were trimmed by 1 base and 0 bases, with 12 bases remaining between them. The CDR3 has 16 amino acids. CDR3 in DNA: TGTGCCAGCAGTTTAGGGCAATACACGATGAACACTGAAGCTTTCTTT. It is translated as CASSLGQYTMNTEAFF.

This clonotype was seen only a few times. The V gene is TRBV5-1, the J gene TRBJ2-1; perhaps D is TRBD1 or TRBD2 (5 bases each). Looked up from germline, CDR1 is SGHRS and CDR2 is YFSETQ. The ends were cut back, 2 bases at V and 2 bases at J, with 14 bases in the middle. This CDR3 is built from 16 residues. The CDR3 loop reads CASSLPSGTPYNEQFF. For the CDR3, the DNA is TGCGCCAGCAGCTTACCGTCCGGGACCCCCTACAATGAGCAGTTCTTC.

This clonotype was seen a handful of times. The chain links TRBV6-5 to TRBJ2-2; D gene ambiguous. There are 14 residues in the CDR3. V was shortened by 6 bases and J by 6 bases, with 14 bases between the two germline ends. Germline V gene sequence: CDR1 MNHEY, CDR2 SVGAGI. CDR3 sequence reads: CASRYNPAPGELFF. DNA of the CDR3: TGTGCCAGCAGGTACAACCCAGCGCCCGGGGAGCTGTTTTTT.

There are many counts of this clonotype. The chain uses TRBV7-2 and TRBJ2-7; D not certain. CDR1 is SGHTA and CDR2 is FQGNSA in the germline V gene. This CDR3 is built from 16 residues. The V gene lost 5 bases and the J gene lost 0 bases, with 17 bases spanning the gap. DNA for the CDR3: TGTGCCAGCAGCCGTGACCGATCGAAGGTCTCCTACGAGCAGTACTTC. This encodes CASSRDRSKVSYEQYF.

This clonotype was picked up a small number of times. The chain links TRBV7-9 to TRBJ2-7; 11 positions match TRBD1. Germline CDR1 and CDR2: SEHNR and FQNEAQ (reference sequence). The V segment lost 4 bases and the J segment 3 bases; nucleotides outside the gene matches: 2. CDR3 length: 14 residues. The CDR3 sequence is CASSSDRGHYEQYF. CDR3 nucleotides: TGTGCCAGCAGCTCGGACAGGGGGCACTACGAGCAGTACTTC.

This clonotype was counted between two and nine times. The CDR3 protein is CATSDSSGGVGGTQYF. Here the CDR3 DNA reads TGTGCCACCAGTGATTCTAGCGGGGGAGTCGGCGGGACCCAGTACTTC. The rearrangement links TRBV24-1 to TRBJ2-5; TRBD2 matches at 10 bases. Unmatched junction bases numbered 9, after V lost 2 bases and J lost 7 bases. CDR3 length: 16 residues. CDR1 KGHDR and CDR2 SFDVKD come from the germline V gene.

The J gene is TRBJ2-1, the V gene TRBV6-5, with D possibly TRBD2 on 7 matching bases. In germline, CDR1 is MNHEY, CDR2 SVGAGI. Trimming cost V 5 bases and J 4 bases, with 18 bases left between them. The CDR3 totals 16 residues. CDR3 in DNA: TGTGCCAGCAGTGGACTAGGGGGTGGGCTATACAATGAGCAGTTCTTC. As protein: CASSGLGGGLYNEQFF.

Ten or more counts support this clonotype. The chain links TRBV12-3 or TRBV12-4 to TRBJ2-3; D remains unclear. The length of the CDR3 is 12 residues. Trimming shortened V by 5 bases and J by 2 bases, and 5 bases separated the two germline ends. The CDR3 nucleotides are TGTGCCAGCAGTACACCCACAGATACGCAGTATTTT. It specifies CASSTPTDTQYF.